This T cell receptor (beta chain) was retrieved from a study of cytomegalovirus exposure and HLA in healthy donors. Background on the study: Out of about 180 million T cells, an earlier analysis found some 110 million unique TCR beta sequences in total. Whole-study findings and limits: The only immune exposure information that was available was CMV serostatus.

This clone appeared once. Its antigen is currently unknown. Primers: 60 Vbeta forward and 13 Jbeta reverse. Repertoires were generated with immunoSEQ multiplex PCR, while TCRdb's copy carries only in-frame clones and drops some. Among about 170,000 clones listed, about four fifths were seen once. The sequence derives from a woman in her fifties or sixties in good health and CMV-seropositive. The sequenced material came from PBMCs.

The CDR3 nucleotides read TGTGCCAGCAGCCAAGGACAGGGGGGCGTCTACGAGCAGTACTTC. It is translated as CASSQGQGGVYEQYF. V and J are TRBV14 and TRBJ2-7; 9 nucleotides line up with TRBD1. This CDR3 has 15 amino acids. The V segment lost 1 base and the J segment 3 bases; nucleotides outside the gene matches: 4. The germline gives CDR1 SGHDN, CDR2 FVKESK.